This entry describes one T cell receptor (beta chain). The target of this receptor is not known. No quality values exist for individual bases; no much larger clone is one base distant. TCRbeta CDR3 regions were amplified from genomic DNA using the immunoSEQ Assay, a bias-controlled multiplex PCR. As for the authors' bioinformatics: Nucleated cell counts per sample were estimated from amplification of reference gene primers within the assay. To quantify the absolute abundance of each unique TCRbeta CDR3 rearrangement, sequence reads were collapsed and filtered. For each sample, productive Simpson clonality was calculated as the square root of Simpson's diversity index over productive rearrangements. TCRdb retrieved this table from immuneACCESS and kept in-frame rearrangements only. Not all clones are present; in checked studies, unresolved V genes account for under half, and no reason is known for the remainder. V and J calls plus clone size are reproduced from that table; the DNA served to infer D and trimming. The sample profile shows roughly 250,000 clones; approximately 85% of them were found once. Jointly, the top ten make up approximately 2% of the sample.

Enrolling through a virtual design, the prospective study's participants ranged in age from roughly 18 to 95 years and lived across about two dozen United States geographic areas. To assign participants to cohorts, the prospective study relied on clinical history that participants themselves reported in a screening survey and a study questionnaire. For ImmuneRACE Cohort 3, a participant was defined as recovered based on two consecutive negative NP/OP PCR tests, clearance by a healthcare professional, or resolution of symptoms. Mobile phlebotomists in the prospective study collected whole blood, serum and a nasopharyngeal or oropharyngeal swab from every participant. Prospective study participants could optionally give additional blood draws and questionnaires over a roughly 2-month period. Blood samples from the prospective study were shipped frozen or at room temperature prior to DNA extraction.

The entry originates in a study of blood T cell repertoires in COVID-19 (TCRdb year 2020). Study-wide context: Samples from collaborators originated in the United States, Italy and Spain and spanned both the acute and convalescent phases of COVID-19. Deeply sampled blood TCRbeta repertoires from subjects exposed to, actively infected with, or recovered from COVID-19 were included in the dataset. The repertoires were made available in a free public database intended to serve as a resource for research on the immune response to SARS-CoV-2. HLA class I and class II types, where available, came from metadata supplied by the sample provider rather than from assay-based typing. The material from the prospective study consisted of cDNA or gDNA derived from T cells, B-cell-depleted T cells, or PBMCs. Sample metadata almost always included a de-identified subject ID, COVID-19 status, age in years and sex. Samples were obtained from the ongoing ImmuneRACE study (first 160 participants) and from 1,000 to 1,500 subjects provided by 6 global collaborators. Overall study results and their limits: The amount of clinical and demographic metadata varied by source and participant and was provided uncurated.

The CDR3, from cysteine to phenylalanine, totals 15 residues. Just the 45-base CDR3 DNA is kept, in frame starting at base 1. Germline trimming: 3 bases from V, 5 bases from J; junction bases outside gene matches: 7. The germline V gene (reference sequence) specifies DFQATT as CDR1 and SNEGSKA as CDR2. This TCR was recovered from a woman aged 45-59 years who had recovered from COVID-19. Sequencing was done on a sample of PBMCs or T cells enriched from blood (not recorded which). The chain is made from TRBV20-1 and TRBJ1-6, and TRBD1 aligns with 7 junction nucleotides. The CDR3 has the sequence CSASKGGENNSPLHF. The bases read TGCAGTGCTAGTAAAGGGGGCGAAAATAATTCACCCCTCCACTTT.